The rows below give T cell receptor beta chains drawn from one sample of a study of cytomegalovirus exposure and HLA in healthy donors. Only in-frame clones appear in the TCRdb table, and some are missing; sequencing was by immunoSEQ multiplex PCR. The top ten hold about 2.7% of the sample, which has around 130,000 clones, around 83% seen once. Sequenced input: PBMCs. Every receptor here comes from a woman under 30 in good health and CMV-seropositive. The CDR3 runs from the conserved cysteine through the conserved F or W. The D gene is left open where the match is weak. The listing skips clone size in some rows; elsewhere it reads once, few, many or a size class.

V gene: TRBV7-6
D gene: -
clone size: -
J gene: TRBJ2-7
CDR3 DNA: TGTGCCAGCAGCCCTGCGACAGTACCCTCCTACGAGCAGTACTTC
CDR3 protein: CASSPATVPSYEQYF

V gene: TRBV7-3
D gene: TRBD1
clone size: -
J gene: TRBJ2-2
CDR3 DNA: TGTGCCAGCAGCACCCCGGACAGGGCCTCCCACGGGGAGCTGTTTTTT
CDR3 protein: CASSTPDRASHGELFF

V gene: TRBV13
D gene: -
clone size: -
J gene: TRBJ2-1
CDR3 DNA: TGTGCCAGCAGCCCTGAGGGGGACGAAGTGCTTGAGCAGTTCTTC
CDR3 protein: CASSPEGDEVLEQFF

V gene: TRBV6-1
D gene: TRBD1
clone size: -
J gene: TRBJ1-1
CDR3 DNA: TGTGCCAGCAGGGAGGGGACAGGGAGACGGTCAGCTTTCTTT
CDR3 protein: CASREGTGRRSAFF

V gene: TRBV6-5
D gene: TRBD2
clone size: -
J gene: TRBJ2-5
CDR3 DNA: TGTGCCAGCAGTTACTCCTGGGCGGGGGGCGCGGAGACCCAGTACTTC
CDR3 protein: CASSYSWAGGAETQYF

V gene: TRBV5-4
D gene: -
clone size: -
J gene: TRBJ2-1
CDR3 DNA: TGTGCCAGCGGCGCTCCAAGTGTGGGGGGGCAATCTGAGCAGTTCTTC
CDR3 protein: CASGAPSVGGQSEQFF

V gene: TRBV7-6
D gene: -
clone size: once
J gene: TRBJ2-7
CDR3 DNA: TGTGCCAGCAGCTCGGAGGGTGGAAGCGAGCAGTACTTC
CDR3 protein: CASSSEGGSEQYF

V gene: TRBV6-5
D gene: TRBD1
clone size: -
J gene: TRBJ1-2
CDR3 DNA: TGTGCCAGCAGTTGGACAGGGGGCGATAAGGGTGGCTACACCTTC
CDR3 protein: CASSWTGGDKGGYTF

V gene: TRBV6-5
D gene: -
clone size: -
J gene: TRBJ2-5
CDR3 DNA: TGTGCCAGCAGTTCGCGATTAGTAGGGGTAGAGACCCAGTACTTC
CDR3 protein: CASSSRLVGVETQYF

V gene: TRBV5-6
D gene: -
clone size: few
J gene: TRBJ2-7
CDR3 DNA: TGTGCCAGCAGCTTGGGCTACAGCTCCTACGAGCAGTACTTC
CDR3 protein: CASSLGYSSYEQYF

V gene: TRBV6-4
D gene: TRBD1
clone size: -
J gene: TRBJ1-2
CDR3 DNA: TGTGCCAGCAGTCCTGGGGCGGGACAGGCATCCTATGGCTACACCTTC
CDR3 protein: CASSPGAGQASYGYTF

V gene: TRBV5-1
D gene: -
clone size: -
J gene: TRBJ2-7
CDR3 DNA: TGCGCCAGCAGCTTGACAGGAAAGGGCTACGAGCAGTACTTC
CDR3 protein: CASSLTGKGYEQYF

V gene: TRBV7-2
D gene: -
clone size: -
J gene: TRBJ2-7
CDR3 DNA: TGTGCCAGCAGCTTAGTACTCTACGAGCAGTACTTC
CDR3 protein: CASSLVLYEQYF

V gene: TRBV4-1
D gene: TRBD1
clone size: -
J gene: TRBJ2-3
CDR3 DNA: TGCGCCAGCAGCCCGGGCCCACGGGACAGGGGGCTTAGCACAGATACGCAGTATTTT
CDR3 protein: CASSPGPRDRGLSTDTQYF

V gene: TRBV5-4
D gene: -
clone size: -
J gene: TRBJ2-1
CDR3 DNA: TGTGCCAGCAGCTTGAACCCAGGGGATAATGAGCAGTTCTTC
CDR3 protein: CASSLNPGDNEQFF

V gene: TRBV7-9
D gene: TRBD1
clone size: -
J gene: TRBJ2-5
CDR3 DNA: TGTGCCAGCAGCCCCCCCCGAGGGGGCCCAGAGACCCAGTACTTC
CDR3 protein: CASSPPRGGPETQYF

V gene: TRBV2
D gene: TRBD1
clone size: -
J gene: TRBJ1-5
CDR3 DNA: TGTGCCAGCAGTGGCCGGGACAGCATTAATCAGCCCCAGCATTTT
CDR3 protein: CASSGRDSINQPQHF

V gene: TRBV4-1
D gene: TRBD2
clone size: -
J gene: TRBJ2-3
CDR3 DNA: TGCGCCAGCAGCCTTCCACGCTTGGACGGGGGGGCTACGCAGTATTTT
CDR3 protein: CASSLPRLDGGATQYF

V gene: TRBV6-4
D gene: -
clone size: -
J gene: TRBJ2-1
CDR3 DNA: TGTGCCAGCAGTGAAATTTCTAGCCGGAGCTCCTACAATGAGCAGTTCTTC
CDR3 protein: CASSEISSRSSYNEQFF

V gene: TRBV29-1
D gene: -
clone size: -
J gene: TRBJ1-5
CDR3 DNA: TGCAGCGACCAACGGGGGGCGGGCAATCAGCCCCAGCATTTT
CDR3 protein: CSDQRGAGNQPQHF

V gene: TRBV30
D gene: -
clone size: -
J gene: TRBJ2-1
CDR3 DNA: TGTGCCTGGAGGTCAGGGTACAATGAGCAGTTCTTC
CDR3 protein: CAWRSGYNEQFF

V gene: TRBV23-1
D gene: TRBD1
clone size: -
J gene: TRBJ2-3
CDR3 DNA: TGCGCCAGCAACCGCGACAGGGGGCATGTAGATACGCAGTATTTT
CDR3 protein: CASNRDRGHVDTQYF

V gene: TRBV5-5
D gene: TRBD2
clone size: -
J gene: TRBJ2-3
CDR3 DNA: TGTGCCAGCAGCTTGTGGGGACTATTGGCAGATACGCAGTATTTT
CDR3 protein: CASSLWGLLADTQYF

V gene: TRBV27
D gene: TRBD2
clone size: once
J gene: TRBJ2-1
CDR3 DNA: TGTGCCAGCACCCCGTTTAGCGGGGGTCTCAATGAGCAGTTCTTC
CDR3 protein: CASTPFSGGLNEQFF

V gene: TRBV5-4
D gene: TRBD1
clone size: -
J gene: TRBJ1-2
CDR3 DNA: TGTGCCAGCAGCCCCGGACAGGGGGCTTTTGGCTACACCTTC
CDR3 protein: CASSPGQGAFGYTF

V gene: TRBV27
D gene: TRBD1
clone size: -
J gene: TRBJ2-5
CDR3 DNA: TGTGCCAGCAGTCTCGGACAGGCGTACCCCGAGACCCAGTACTTC
CDR3 protein: CASSLGQAYPETQYF

V gene: TRBV9
D gene: -
clone size: once
J gene: TRBJ2-1
CDR3 DNA: TGTGCCAGCAGCGTAGAGTCCCGATCCGGTGAGCAGTTCTTC
CDR3 protein: CASSVESRSGEQFF

V gene: TRBV4-1
D gene: TRBD2
clone size: once
J gene: TRBJ2-5
CDR3 DNA: TGCGCCAGCAGCCATACTAGCGGGGGGGAAGAGACCCAGTACTTC
CDR3 protein: CASSHTSGGEETQYF

V gene: TRBV10-3
D gene: TRBD1
clone size: -
J gene: TRBJ1-5
CDR3 DNA: TGTGCCATCAGTGATTACGGGACAGGGGGCCAGCCCCAGCATTTT
CDR3 protein: CAISDYGTGGQPQHF

V gene: TRBV30
D gene: -
clone size: -
J gene: TRBJ2-3
CDR3 DNA: TGTGCCTGGAGTGGGCAGGGGACAGATACGCAGTATTTT
CDR3 protein: CAWSGQGTDTQYF

V gene: TRBV27
D gene: -
clone size: -
J gene: TRBJ2-7
CDR3 DNA: TGTGCCAGCAGTTTGAGAGGAGCTCCACCCTACGAGCAGTACTTC
CDR3 protein: CASSLRGAPPYEQYF

V gene: TRBV6-6
D gene: -
clone size: few
J gene: TRBJ2-1
CDR3 DNA: TGTGCCAGCAGTTACTCGACAGGTAGATCCTACAATGAGCAGTTCTTC
CDR3 protein: CASSYSTGRSYNEQFF

V gene: TRBV23-1
D gene: -
clone size: -
J gene: TRBJ1-6
CDR3 DNA: TGCGCCAGCAGTCAATCTGAGCCAAGAGCGTATAATTCACCCCTCCACTTT
CDR3 protein: CASSQSEPRAYNSPLHF

V gene: TRBV5-6
D gene: -
clone size: -
J gene: TRBJ1-5
CDR3 DNA: TGTGCCAGCAGCCCGGGGGTGGGGGGTCAGCCCCAGCATTTT
CDR3 protein: CASSPGVGGQPQHF

V gene: TRBV11-2
D gene: -
clone size: -
J gene: TRBJ2-7
CDR3 DNA: TGTGCCAGCAGCTTAGGGCAGGGTAACGAGCAGTACTTC
CDR3 protein: CASSLGQGNEQYF

V gene: TRBV27
D gene: -
clone size: -
J gene: TRBJ2-1
CDR3 DNA: TGTGCCAGCAGTTCTCCTCCCTACAATGAGCAGTTCTTC
CDR3 protein: CASSSPPYNEQFF

V gene: TRBV5-4
D gene: TRBD2
clone size: -
J gene: TRBJ2-7
CDR3 DNA: TGTGCCAGCAGCTTCCCCGGGACTAGCGGAGGTCAGCAGTACTTC
CDR3 protein: CASSFPGTSGGQQYF

V gene: TRBV5-1
D gene: -
clone size: -
J gene: TRBJ2-5
CDR3 DNA: TGCGCCAGCACTCAGGGAGGCCAAGAGACCCAGTACTTC
CDR3 protein: CASTQGGQETQYF

V gene: TRBV19
D gene: TRBD1
clone size: -
J gene: TRBJ2-4
CDR3 DNA: TGTGCCAGTAGTCTCCAGGGGGCAGGGGCCAAAAACATTCAGTACTTC
CDR3 protein: CASSLQGAGAKNIQYF

V gene: TRBV29-1
D gene: -
clone size: -
J gene: TRBJ2-7
CDR3 DNA: TGCAGCGTTGAAGATCTGCTGACAGAGACCTACGAGCAGTACTTC
CDR3 protein: CSVEDLLTETYEQYF

V gene: TRBV27
D gene: TRBD2
clone size: -
J gene: TRBJ2-5
CDR3 DNA: TGTGCCAGCAGTGGAAGGACTAGCGGGGGTGGGGAGACCCAGTACTTC
CDR3 protein: CASSGRTSGGGETQYF

V gene: TRBV7-2
D gene: TRBD2
clone size: -
J gene: TRBJ2-3
CDR3 DNA: TGTGCCAGCAGCTCCCCCCCCCTCCTAGCGGGGTATAGCACAGATACGCAGTATTTT
CDR3 protein: CASSSPPLLAGYSTDTQYF

V gene: TRBV5-1
D gene: TRBD2
clone size: -
J gene: TRBJ2-5
CDR3 DNA: TGCGCCAGCAGCACCGGACTAGCGGAAGAAGAGACCCAGTACTTC
CDR3 protein: CASSTGLAEEETQYF

V gene: TRBV30
D gene: TRBD1
clone size: -
J gene: TRBJ1-1
CDR3 DNA: TGTGCCTGGAGTCCACTCACAGGGGATAGTGAAGCTTTCTTT
CDR3 protein: CAWSPLTGDSEAFF

V gene: TRBV7-9
D gene: -
clone size: -
J gene: TRBJ1-5
CDR3 DNA: TGTGCCAGCAGCCGAATGGGGGCACCCGCCAACGATCAGCCCCAGCATTTT
CDR3 protein: CASSRMGAPANDQPQHF

V gene: TRBV13
D gene: -
clone size: -
J gene: TRBJ2-3
CDR3 DNA: TGTGCCAGCAGCTCCATAGACAGCTCAGATACGCAGTATTTT
CDR3 protein: CASSSIDSSDTQYF

V gene: TRBV5-1
D gene: TRBD1
clone size: -
J gene: TRBJ1-2
CDR3 DNA: TGCGCCAGCAGCGCGTCTGACAGGGCAGGTGTCTACACCTTC
CDR3 protein: CASSASDRAGVYTF

V gene: TRBV9
D gene: -
clone size: -
J gene: TRBJ2-1
CDR3 DNA: TGTGCCAGCAGCGTCTGGGGACTGCCCAACAATGAGCAGTTCTTC
CDR3 protein: CASSVWGLPNNEQFF

V gene: TRBV12-5
D gene: -
clone size: -
J gene: TRBJ1-6
CDR3 DNA: TGTGCTAGTGGTCCCCTTAGGGGGAGCGATAATTCACCCCTCCACTTT
CDR3 protein: CASGPLRGSDNSPLHF

V gene: TRBV7-9
D gene: -
clone size: -
J gene: TRBJ1-6
CDR3 DNA: TGTGCCAGCAGCATGGGAGGGGGGGCTTGGAATTCACCCCTCCACTTT
CDR3 protein: CASSMGGGAWNSPLHF

V gene: TRBV10-3
D gene: -
clone size: -
J gene: TRBJ1-2
CDR3 DNA: TGTGCCATCAGTGAGTCGCGGCAGGGGAACTATGGCTACACCTTC
CDR3 protein: CAISESRQGNYGYTF

V gene: TRBV5-4
D gene: -
clone size: -
J gene: TRBJ2-5
CDR3 DNA: TGTGCCAGCAGCTTGATCGGCAGGCTCCAGGAGACCCAGTACTTC
CDR3 protein: CASSLIGRLQETQYF

V gene: TRBV30
D gene: -
clone size: -
J gene: TRBJ2-2
CDR3 DNA: TGTGCCTGGAGCGTGGGCAGTGGATTCGGGGAGCTGTTTTTT
CDR3 protein: CAWSVGSGFGELFF

V gene: TRBV19
D gene: -
clone size: once
J gene: TRBJ2-2
CDR3 DNA: TGTGCCAGTAGGGGACAAGTTAGGAACACCGGGGAGCTGTTTTTT
CDR3 protein: CASRGQVRNTGELFF

V gene: TRBV5-1
D gene: TRBD2
clone size: -
J gene: TRBJ2-2
CDR3 DNA: TGCGCCAGCAGCTTGGGACTAGCGGCCAACACCGGGGAGCTGTTTTTT
CDR3 protein: CASSLGLAANTGELFF

V gene: TRBV7-2
D gene: TRBD1
clone size: -
J gene: TRBJ1-1
CDR3 DNA: TGTGCCAGCAGCTTAGAAAACTCAGGGGGGACTGAAGCTTTCTTT
CDR3 protein: CASSLENSGGTEAFF

V gene: TRBV27
D gene: -
clone size: -
J gene: TRBJ2-5
CDR3 DNA: TGTGCCAGCAGTTTAGAGGGGGTCGGGACCCAGTACTTC
CDR3 protein: CASSLEGVGTQYF